This T cell receptor beta chain was retrieved from a study of blood T cell repertoires in COVID-19. For the study at large: Italy, Spain and the United States were the sources of the convalescent and acute COVID-19 samples.

Individuals aged about 18 to 95 years were recruited from about two dozen US areas. Each participant's cohort was designated according to participant-reported clinical history. As originally analysed: Amplification from reference gene primers served as the basis for estimated nucleated cell counts. Libraries were prepared by immunoSEQ multiplex PCR; TCRdb keeps only in-frame clonotypes and omits some of them. V and J calls and clone size come straight from that table; D and trimming were deduced from the DNA. The data hold over 200,000 clones, with over 80% observed a single time. Germline CDR1 reads SEHNR; CDR2 reads FQNEAQ (reference sequence). V dropped 1 base and J dropped 1; count of bases not matched to a gene: 2. This CDR3 contains 16 residues.

The clonotype originates from a woman under 40 who had been exposed to COVID-19. This chain joins TRBV7-9 and TRBJ1-5; TRBD1 matches at 9 bases. The sample consisted of PBMCs or T cells enriched from blood (not recorded which). The CDR3 spells CASSLGGQGSNQPQHF. The CDR3 region has the DNA TGTGCCAGCAGCTTAGGGGGACAGGGAAGCAATCAGCCCCAGCATTTT.